Listed here is a single T cell receptor beta chain. CDR1 MNHEY and CDR2 SVGAGI come from the germline V gene. This CDR3 spans 13 amino acids. V trimming: 6 bases; J trimming: 10 bases; junction bases outside the gene matches: 6. Using immunoSEQ multiplex PCR, the repertoire was profiled, and TCRdb retains in-frame clones only, with some absent. The sample yields approximately 88,000 clones, nearly 90% seen once. This sample is drawn from a study of OX40 agonist ivuxolimab in advanced cancers. The TCR originated in an adult with an advanced solid tumor such as melanoma, head and neck, liver or kidney cancer. The chain carries TRBV6-5 and TRBJ1-6, with 7 bases that match TRBD1. The sequences come from CD4+ or CD8+ T cells sorted from blood, collected in a trial of the OX40 agonist ivuxolimab. The DNA for the CDR3 is TGTGCCAGCAGGCGCGACAGGGTCTCACCCCTCCACTTT. It codes for CASRRDRVSPLHF.